This T cell receptor beta chain was sequenced for a study of cytotoxic CD8 clonotypes in ibrutinib-treated CLL. TCRdb's copy holds only in-frame clones and misses some; the assay was immunoSEQ multiplex PCR. The table has about 130,000 clones, approximately 83% seen once; the top ten hold 2% to 2.5%. General study results and limits: Baseline values of clonality outstripped age-matched healthy donors and followed circulating CD8+ T-cell counts.

The CDR3 covers 19 residues. The ends lost 7 bases at V and 5 bases at J; junction bases unmatched: 22. The germline V gene encodes CDR1 LNHDA and CDR2 SQIVND (reference sequence). This clone has more than one count but fewer than ten. Its target is not known. The material sequenced was PBMCs, taken after 24 months of ibrutinib treatment. This sequence originates from a human donor with chronic lymphocytic leukemia. This chain links TRBV19 with TRBJ1-5; 8 bases align to TRBD1. This chain's CDR3 is CASTAIGTGGAPGHQPQHF. The CDR3 nucleotides are TGTGCCAGTACCGCCATCGGGACAGGAGGGGCCCCGGGACATCAGCCCCAGCATTTT.